A single sample is the source of the 2 T cell receptor beta chains below, sequenced in a study of read filtering for tumor transcriptome and immune sequencing. The library was built from roughly 400 ng RNA with molecular barcoded adaptors for alpha/delta and beta/gamma chains. TCRdb fed the reads into MiXCR, producing one record per CDR3 protein. This sample has about 46,000 distinct CDR3 sequences; approximately 12% occur once, and the top ten carry more than 12%. The sample taken for sequencing was a population of CD138-negative cells sorted from bone marrow. These receptors originate from a donor at least 40 years old with multiple myeloma.

This clonotype was seen many times. J is TRBJ2-5 and V is TRBV7-9; no firm D call. V was cut by 1 base and J by 7 bases, with 16 bases left in between. The CDR3 loop spans 15 amino acids. Germline V lookup: CDR1 SEHNR, CDR2 FQNEAQ (reference sequence). The CDR3 bases are TGTGCCAGCAGCTTAGTGGTCTCCTCCAAGAGGACCCAGTACTTC. Translated, it gives CASSLVVSSKRTQYF.

This clonotype was seen repeatedly, ten times or more. This chain joins TRBV4-3 and TRBJ1-2; weak D call: TRBD1 (5 bases). This CDR3 has 16 amino acids. CDR1 LGHNA and CDR2 YSLEER come from the germline V gene. V was cut by 3 bases and J by 2 bases, with 16 bases left in between. Here the CDR3 DNA reads TGCGCCAGCAGCCAGGACATTATCTTATCCAACTATGGCTACACCTTC. Amino acid sequence: CASSQDIILSNYGYTF.